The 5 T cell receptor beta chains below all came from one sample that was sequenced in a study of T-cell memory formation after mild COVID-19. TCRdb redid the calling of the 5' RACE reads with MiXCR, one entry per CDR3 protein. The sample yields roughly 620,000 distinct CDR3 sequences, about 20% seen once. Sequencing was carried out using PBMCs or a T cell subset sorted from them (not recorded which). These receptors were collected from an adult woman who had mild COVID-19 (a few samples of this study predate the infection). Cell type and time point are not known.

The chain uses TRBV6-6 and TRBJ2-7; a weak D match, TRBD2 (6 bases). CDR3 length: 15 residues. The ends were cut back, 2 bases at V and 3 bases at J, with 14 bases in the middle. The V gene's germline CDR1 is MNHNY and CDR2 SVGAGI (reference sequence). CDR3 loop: CASSYGAGLGYEQYF. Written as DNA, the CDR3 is TGTGCCAGCAGTTACGGGGCGGGGCTTGGCTACGAGCAGTACTTC.

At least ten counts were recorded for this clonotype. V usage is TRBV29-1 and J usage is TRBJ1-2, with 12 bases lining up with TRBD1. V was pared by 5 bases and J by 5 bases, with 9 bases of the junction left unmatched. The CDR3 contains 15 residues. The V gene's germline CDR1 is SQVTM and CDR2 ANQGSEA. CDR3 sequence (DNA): TGCAGCGTTCCTATTCCGGGACAGGGGGCGTATGGCTACACCTTC. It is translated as CSVPIPGQGAYGYTF.

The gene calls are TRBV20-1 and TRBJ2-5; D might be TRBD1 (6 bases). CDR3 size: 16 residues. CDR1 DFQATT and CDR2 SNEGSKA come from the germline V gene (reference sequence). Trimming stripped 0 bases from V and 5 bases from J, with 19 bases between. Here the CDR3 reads CSARDILGTPGETQYF. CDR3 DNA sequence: TGCAGTGCTAGAGATATCTTAGGGACACCAGGGGAGACCCAGTACTTC.

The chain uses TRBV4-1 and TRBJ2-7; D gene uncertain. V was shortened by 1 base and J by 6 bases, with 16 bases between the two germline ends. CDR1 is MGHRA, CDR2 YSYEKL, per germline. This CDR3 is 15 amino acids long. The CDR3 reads CASSQGRMGTFEQYF. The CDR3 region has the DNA TGCGCCAGCAGCCAAGGACGGATGGGCACCTTCGAGCAGTACTTC.

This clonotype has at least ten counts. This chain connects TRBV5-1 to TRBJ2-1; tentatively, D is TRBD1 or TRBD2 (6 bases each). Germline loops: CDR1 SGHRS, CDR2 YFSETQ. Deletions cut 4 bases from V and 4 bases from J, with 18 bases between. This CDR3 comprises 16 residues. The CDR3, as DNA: TGCGCCAGCAGCCCGGGGGTGGGGGCCGAATACAATGAGCAGTTCTTC. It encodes CASSPGVGAEYNEQFF.